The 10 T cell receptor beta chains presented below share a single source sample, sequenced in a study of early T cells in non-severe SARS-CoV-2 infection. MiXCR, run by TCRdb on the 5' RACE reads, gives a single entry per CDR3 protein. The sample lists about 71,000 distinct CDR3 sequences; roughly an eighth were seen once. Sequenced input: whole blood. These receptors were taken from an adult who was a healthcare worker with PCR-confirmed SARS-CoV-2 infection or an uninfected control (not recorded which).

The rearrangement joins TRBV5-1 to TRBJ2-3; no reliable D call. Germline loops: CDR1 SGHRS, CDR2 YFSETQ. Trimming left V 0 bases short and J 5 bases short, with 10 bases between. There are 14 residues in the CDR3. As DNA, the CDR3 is TGCGCCAGCAGCTTGGGGGCGGAAGGAGATACGCAGTATTTT. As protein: CASSLGAEGDTQYF.

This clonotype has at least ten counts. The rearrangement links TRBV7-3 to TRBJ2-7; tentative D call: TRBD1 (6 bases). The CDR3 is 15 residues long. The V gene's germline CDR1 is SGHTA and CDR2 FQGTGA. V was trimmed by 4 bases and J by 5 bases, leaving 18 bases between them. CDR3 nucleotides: TGTGCCAGCAGCTCTCAACCCGGGACACCCCACGAGCAGTACTTC. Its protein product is CASSSQPGTPHEQYF.

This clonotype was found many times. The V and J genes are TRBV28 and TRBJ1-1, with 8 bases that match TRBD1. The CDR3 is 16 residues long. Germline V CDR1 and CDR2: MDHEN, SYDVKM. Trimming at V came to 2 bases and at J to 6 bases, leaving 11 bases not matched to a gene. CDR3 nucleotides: TGTGCCAGCAGTTTAAGCTTCGGACAGGGCCGACCTGAAGCTTTCTTT. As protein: CASSLSFGQGRPEAFF.

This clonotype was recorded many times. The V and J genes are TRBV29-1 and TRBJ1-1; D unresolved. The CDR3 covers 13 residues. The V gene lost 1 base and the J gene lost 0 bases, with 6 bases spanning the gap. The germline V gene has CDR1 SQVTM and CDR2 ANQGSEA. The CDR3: CSVEGGLNTEAFF. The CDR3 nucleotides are TGCAGCGTTGAAGGAGGGCTGAACACTGAAGCTTTCTTT.

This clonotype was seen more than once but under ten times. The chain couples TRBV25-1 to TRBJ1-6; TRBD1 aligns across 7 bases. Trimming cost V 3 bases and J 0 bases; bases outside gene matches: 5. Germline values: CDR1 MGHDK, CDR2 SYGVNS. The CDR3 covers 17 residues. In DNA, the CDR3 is TGTGCCAGCAGTGATACGACAGGGAGCTCCTATAATTCACCCCTCCACTTT. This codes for CASSDTTGSSYNSPLHF.

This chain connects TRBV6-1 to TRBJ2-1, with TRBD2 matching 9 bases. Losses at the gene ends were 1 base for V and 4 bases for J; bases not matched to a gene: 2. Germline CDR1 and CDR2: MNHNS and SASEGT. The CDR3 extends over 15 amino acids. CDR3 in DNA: TGTGCCAGCAGTGAAGGACTAGCGGATTACAATGAGCAGTTCTTC. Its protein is CASSEGLADYNEQFF.

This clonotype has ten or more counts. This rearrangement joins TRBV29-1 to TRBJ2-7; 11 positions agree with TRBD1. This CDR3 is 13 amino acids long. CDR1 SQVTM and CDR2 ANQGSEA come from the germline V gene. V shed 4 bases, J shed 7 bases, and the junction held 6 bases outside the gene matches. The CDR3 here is CSVGWTGGTEQYF. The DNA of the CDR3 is TGCAGCGTTGGGTGGACAGGGGGCACAGAGCAGTACTTC.

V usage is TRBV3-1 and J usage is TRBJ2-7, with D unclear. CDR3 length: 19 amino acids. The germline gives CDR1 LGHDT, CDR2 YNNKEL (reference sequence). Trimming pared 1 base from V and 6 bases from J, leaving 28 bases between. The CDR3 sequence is CASSQAPPPQVGVIREQYF. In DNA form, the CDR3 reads TGTGCCAGCAGCCAAGCGCCCCCACCTCAAGTAGGTGTTATTCGCGAGCAGTACTTC.

For the CDR3, the DNA is TGTGCCAGCAGGCCCTCAGGACAGACCTACGAGCAGTACTTC. The encoded protein is CASRPSGQTYEQYF. This chain joins TRBV7-8 and TRBJ2-7, with TRBD1 as a possible D gene (6 bases). The V gene lost 6 bases and the J gene lost 2 bases, with 14 bases spanning the gap. Germline lookup yields CDR1 SGHVS and CDR2 FQNEAQ. The CDR3 is 14 amino acids. Full variable domain (outside the CDR3, taken from reference TRBV7-8 and TRBJ2-7): GAGVSQSPRYKVAKRGQDVALRCDPISGHVSLFWYQQALGQGPEFLTYFQNEAQLDKSGLPSDRFFAERPEGSVSTLKIQRTQQEDSAVYLCASRPSGQTYEQYFGPGTRLTVT.

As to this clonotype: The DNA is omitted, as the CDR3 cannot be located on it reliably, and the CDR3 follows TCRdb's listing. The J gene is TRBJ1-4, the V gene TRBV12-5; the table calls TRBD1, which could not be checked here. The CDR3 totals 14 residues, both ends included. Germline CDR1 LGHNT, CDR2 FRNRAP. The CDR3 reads CASGAGTGDENCFF.